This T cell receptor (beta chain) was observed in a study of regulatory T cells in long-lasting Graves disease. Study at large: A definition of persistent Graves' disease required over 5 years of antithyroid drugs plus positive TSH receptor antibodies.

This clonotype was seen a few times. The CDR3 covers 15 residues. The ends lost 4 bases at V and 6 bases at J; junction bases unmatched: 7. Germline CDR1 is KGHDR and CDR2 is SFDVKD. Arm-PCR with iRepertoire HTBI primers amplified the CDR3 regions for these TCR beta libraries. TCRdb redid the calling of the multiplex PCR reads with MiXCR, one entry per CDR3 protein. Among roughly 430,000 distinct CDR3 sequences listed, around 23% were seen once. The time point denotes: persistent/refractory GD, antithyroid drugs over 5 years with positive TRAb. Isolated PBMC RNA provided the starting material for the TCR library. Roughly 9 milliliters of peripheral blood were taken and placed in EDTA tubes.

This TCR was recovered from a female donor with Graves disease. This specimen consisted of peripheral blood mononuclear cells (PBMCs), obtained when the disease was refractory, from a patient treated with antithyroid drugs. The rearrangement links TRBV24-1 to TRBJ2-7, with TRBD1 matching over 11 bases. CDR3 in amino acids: CATSDPGQGVSEQYF. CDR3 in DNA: TGTGCCACCAGTGACCCGGGACAGGGGGTTTCCGAGCAGTACTTC.